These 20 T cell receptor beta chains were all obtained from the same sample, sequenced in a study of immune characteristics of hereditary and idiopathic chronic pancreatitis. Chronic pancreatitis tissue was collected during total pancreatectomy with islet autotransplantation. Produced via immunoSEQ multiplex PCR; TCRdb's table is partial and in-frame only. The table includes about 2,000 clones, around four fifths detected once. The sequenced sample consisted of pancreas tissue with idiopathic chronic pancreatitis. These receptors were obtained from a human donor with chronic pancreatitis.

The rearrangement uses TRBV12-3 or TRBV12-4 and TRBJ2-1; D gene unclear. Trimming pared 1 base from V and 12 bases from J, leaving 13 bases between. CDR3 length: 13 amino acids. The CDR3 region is CASSLDGGPTQFF. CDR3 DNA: TGTGCCAGCAGTTTAGATGGCGGCCCAACGCAGTTCTTC.

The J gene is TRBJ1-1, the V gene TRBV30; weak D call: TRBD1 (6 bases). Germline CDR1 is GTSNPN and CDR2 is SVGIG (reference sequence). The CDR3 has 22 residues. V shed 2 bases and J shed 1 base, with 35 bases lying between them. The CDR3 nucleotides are TGTGCCTGGAGTCGTATCCGGATCGGTGGTGGACAGTTTGAGGGTGGGAACACTGAAGCTTTCTTT. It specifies CAWSRIRIGGGQFEGGNTEAFF.

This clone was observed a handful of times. The DNA of the CDR3 is TGCGCCAGCAGCTCCCAGGGGGGAACTAATGAAAAACTGTTTTTT. This sequence encodes CASSSQGGTNEKLFF. The chain couples TRBV4-3 to TRBJ1-4, with 7 bases lining up with TRBD1. V gave up 5 bases and J gave up 1 base; unmatched junction bases: 4. CDR1 LGHNA and CDR2 YSLEER come from the germline V gene. This CDR3 is 15 amino acids long.

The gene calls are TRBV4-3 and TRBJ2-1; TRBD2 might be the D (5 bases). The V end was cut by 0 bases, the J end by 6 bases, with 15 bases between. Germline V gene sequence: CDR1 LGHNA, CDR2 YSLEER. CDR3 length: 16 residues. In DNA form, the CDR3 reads TGCGCCAGCAGCCAAGATGGGAGACTACCCCCCAATGAGCAGTTCTTC. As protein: CASSQDGRLPPNEQFF.

The CDR3 reads CASSPPRTGGQETQYF. CDR3 sequence (DNA): TGTGCCAGCTCACCACCCAGGACAGGGGGCCAAGAGACCCAGTACTTC. This chain joins TRBV18 and TRBJ2-5, with 10 bases matching TRBD1. CDR1 KGHSH and CDR2 LQKENI come from the germline V gene. After removal of 0 bases from V and 1 base from J, the junction contained 2 bases not matched to a gene. The length of the CDR3 is 16 residues.

The CDR3 protein is CATSSGTSGYNEQFF. As DNA, the CDR3 is TGTGCCACCAGCAGCGGGACTAGCGGATACAATGAGCAGTTCTTC. The genes are TRBV15 and TRBJ2-1, with 11 nucleotides matching TRBD2. The CDR3 covers 15 residues. Germline CDR1 and CDR2: LNHNV and YYDKDF (reference sequence). V gave up 3 bases and J gave up 4 bases; unmatched junction bases: 2.

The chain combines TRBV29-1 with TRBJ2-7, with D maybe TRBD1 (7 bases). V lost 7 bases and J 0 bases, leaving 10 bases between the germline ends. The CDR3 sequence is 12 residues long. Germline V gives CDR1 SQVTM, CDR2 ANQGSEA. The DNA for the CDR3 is TGCAGCGGGAGGGACAGCTCCTACGAGCAGTACTTC. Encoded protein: CSGRDSSYEQYF.

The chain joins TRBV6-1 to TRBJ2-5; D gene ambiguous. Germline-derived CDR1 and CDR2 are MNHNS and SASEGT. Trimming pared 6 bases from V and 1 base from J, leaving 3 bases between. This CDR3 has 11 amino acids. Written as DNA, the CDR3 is TGTGCCAGCAGCGCCCAAGAGACCCAGTACTTC. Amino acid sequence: CASSAQETQYF.

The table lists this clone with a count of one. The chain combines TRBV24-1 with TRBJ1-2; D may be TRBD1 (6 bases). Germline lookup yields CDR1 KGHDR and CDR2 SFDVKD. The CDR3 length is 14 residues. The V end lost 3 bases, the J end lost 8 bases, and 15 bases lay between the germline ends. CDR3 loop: CATSDRGGVKGYTF. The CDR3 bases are TGTGCCACCAGTGATCGAGGGGGAGTTAAGGGCTACACCTTC.

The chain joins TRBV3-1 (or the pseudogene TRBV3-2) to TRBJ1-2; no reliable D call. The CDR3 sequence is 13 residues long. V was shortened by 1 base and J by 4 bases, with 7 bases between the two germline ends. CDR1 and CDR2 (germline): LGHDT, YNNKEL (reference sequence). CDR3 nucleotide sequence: TGTGCCAGCAGCCAAGGCCCCAGCTATGGCTACACCTTC. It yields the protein CASSQGPSYGYTF.

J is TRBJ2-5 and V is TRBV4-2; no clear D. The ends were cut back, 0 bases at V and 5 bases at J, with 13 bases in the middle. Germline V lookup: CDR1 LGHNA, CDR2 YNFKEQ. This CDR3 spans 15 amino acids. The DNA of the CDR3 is TGTGCCAGCAGCCAAGATCCTGTAGACTCGGAGACCCAGTACTTC. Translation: CASSQDPVDSETQYF.

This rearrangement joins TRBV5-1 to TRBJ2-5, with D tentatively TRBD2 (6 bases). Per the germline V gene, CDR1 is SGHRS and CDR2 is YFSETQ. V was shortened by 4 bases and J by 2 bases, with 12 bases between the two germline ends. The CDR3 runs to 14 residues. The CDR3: CASSTGTLQETQYF. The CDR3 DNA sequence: TGCGCCAGCAGCACCGGGACTTTACAAGAGACCCAGTACTTC.

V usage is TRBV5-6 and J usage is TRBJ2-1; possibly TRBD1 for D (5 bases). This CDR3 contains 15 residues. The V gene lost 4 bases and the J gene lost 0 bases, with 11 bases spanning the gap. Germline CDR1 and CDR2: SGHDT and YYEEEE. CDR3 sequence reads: CASSAGLGSYNEQFF. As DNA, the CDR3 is TGTGCCAGCAGCGCAGGGTTAGGCTCCTACAATGAGCAGTTCTTC.

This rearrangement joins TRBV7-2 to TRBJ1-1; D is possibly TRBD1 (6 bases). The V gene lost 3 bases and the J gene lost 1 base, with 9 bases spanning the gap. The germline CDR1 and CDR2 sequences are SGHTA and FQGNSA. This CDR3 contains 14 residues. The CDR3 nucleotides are TGTGCCAGCAGCTTCGGGACAAGGAACACTGAAGCTTTCTTT. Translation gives CASSFGTRNTEAFF.

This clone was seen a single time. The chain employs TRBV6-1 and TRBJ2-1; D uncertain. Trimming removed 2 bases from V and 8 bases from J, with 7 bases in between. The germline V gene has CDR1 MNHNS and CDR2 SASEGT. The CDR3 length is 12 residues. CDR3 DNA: TGTGCCAGCAGTGAATATGGTCATGAGCAGTTCTTC. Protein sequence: CASSEYGHEQFF.

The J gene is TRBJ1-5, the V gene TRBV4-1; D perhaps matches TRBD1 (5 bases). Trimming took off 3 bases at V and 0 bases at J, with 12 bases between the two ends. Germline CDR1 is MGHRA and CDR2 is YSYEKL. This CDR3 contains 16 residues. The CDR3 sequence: CASSHPQGTSNQPQHF. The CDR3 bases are TGCGCCAGCAGCCATCCCCAGGGCACTAGCAATCAGCCCCAGCATTTT.

Here the CDR3 reads CSAITETQYF. The CDR3 bases are TGCAGTGCTATAACAGAGACCCAGTACTTC. The V call is TRBV20-1, the J call TRBJ2-5, with D uncertain. Trimming cost V 4 bases and J 4 bases, with 4 bases left between them. The length of the CDR3 is 10 residues. Germline V gene data show CDR1 as DFQATT and CDR2 as SNEGSKA (reference sequence).

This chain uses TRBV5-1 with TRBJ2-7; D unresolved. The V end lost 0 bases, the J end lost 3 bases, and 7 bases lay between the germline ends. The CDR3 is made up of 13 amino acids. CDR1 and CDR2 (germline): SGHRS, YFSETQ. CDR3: CASSLGQHYEQYF. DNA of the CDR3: TGCGCCAGCAGCTTGGGGCAGCACTACGAGCAGTACTTC.

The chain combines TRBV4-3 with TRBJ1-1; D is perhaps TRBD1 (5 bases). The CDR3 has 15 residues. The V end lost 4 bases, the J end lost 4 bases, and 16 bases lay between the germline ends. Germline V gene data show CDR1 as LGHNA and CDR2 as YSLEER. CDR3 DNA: TGCGCCAGCAGCCCGGAAAAGGGGCTGGGCACTGAAGCTTTCTTT. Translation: CASSPEKGLGTEAFF.

This CDR3 is CASKARESTDTQYF. Here the CDR3 DNA reads TGTGCCAGCAAGGCCAGGGAGAGCACAGATACGCAGTATTTT. The chain combines TRBV6-5 with TRBJ2-3; D is perhaps TRBD1 or TRBD2 (5 bases each). The CDR3 contains 14 residues. V shed 7 bases and J shed 0 bases, with 11 bases lying between them. CDR1 is MNHEY, CDR2 SVGAGI, per germline.